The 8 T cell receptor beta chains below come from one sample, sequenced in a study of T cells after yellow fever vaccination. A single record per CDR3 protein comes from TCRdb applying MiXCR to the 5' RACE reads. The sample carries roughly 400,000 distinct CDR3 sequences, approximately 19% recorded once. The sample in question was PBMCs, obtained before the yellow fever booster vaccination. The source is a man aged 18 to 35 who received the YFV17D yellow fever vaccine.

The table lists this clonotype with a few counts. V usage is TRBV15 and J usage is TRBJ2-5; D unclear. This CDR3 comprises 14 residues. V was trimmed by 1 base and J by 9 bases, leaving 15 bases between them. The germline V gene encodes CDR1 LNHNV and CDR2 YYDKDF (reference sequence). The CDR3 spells CATSRGLGPSAQYF. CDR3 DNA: TGTGCCACCAGCAGAGGTCTAGGACCGTCAGCCCAGTACTTC. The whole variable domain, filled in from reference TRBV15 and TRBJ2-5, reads DAMVIQNPRYQVTQFGKPVTLSCSQTLNHNVMYWYQQKSSQAPKLLFHYYDKDFNNEADTPDNFQSRRPNTSFCFLDIRSPGLGDTAMYLCATSRGLGPSAQYFGPGTRLLVL.

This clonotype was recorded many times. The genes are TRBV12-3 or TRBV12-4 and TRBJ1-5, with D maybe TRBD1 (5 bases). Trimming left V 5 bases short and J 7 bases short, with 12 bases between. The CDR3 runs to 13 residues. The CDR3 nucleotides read TGTGCCAGCAGTACGCAGGGCTGGCAGCCCCAGCATTTT. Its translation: CASSTQGWQPQHF.

CDR3 nucleotides: TGCGCCAGCAGCCAATCGCTGGGCTCCCGGGAGCAGTACTTC. Translated, it gives CASSQSLGSREQYF. The V and J genes are TRBV4-3 and TRBJ2-7; D not resolved. Trimming removed 2 bases at V and 7 bases at J, with 15 bases between. This CDR3 is built from 14 residues. Germline V CDR1 and CDR2: LGHNA, YSLEER.

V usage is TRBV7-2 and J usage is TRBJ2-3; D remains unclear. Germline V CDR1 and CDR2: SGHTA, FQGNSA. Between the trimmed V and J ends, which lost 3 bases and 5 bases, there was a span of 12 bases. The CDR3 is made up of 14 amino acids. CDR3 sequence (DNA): TGTGCCAGCAGCTTTTCCTCACCGGGAGATACGCAGTATTTT. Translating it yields CASSFSSPGDTQYF.

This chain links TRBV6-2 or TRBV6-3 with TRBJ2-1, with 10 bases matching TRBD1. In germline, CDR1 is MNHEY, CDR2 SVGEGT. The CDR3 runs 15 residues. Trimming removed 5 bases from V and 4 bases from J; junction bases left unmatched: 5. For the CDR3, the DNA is TGTGCCAGCAGTACCCGGGACAGGGGATACAATGAGCAGTTCTTC. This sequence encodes CASSTRDRGYNEQFF.

The CDR3 DNA follows: TGCGCCAGCAGCTTGAACAGGCCCCCGTACAATGAGCAGTTCTTC. Translation: CASSLNRPPYNEQFF. The gene calls are TRBV5-1 and TRBJ2-1; tentative D call: TRBD1 (5 bases). With 1 base removed from V and 4 bases from J, the gap between germline ends came to 12 bases. CDR3 length: 15 residues. Germline CDR1 is SGHRS and CDR2 is YFSETQ.

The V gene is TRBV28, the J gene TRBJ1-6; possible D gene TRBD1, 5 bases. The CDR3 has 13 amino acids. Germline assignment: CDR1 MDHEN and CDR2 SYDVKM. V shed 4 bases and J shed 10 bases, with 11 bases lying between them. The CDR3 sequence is CASSSQEWSPLHF. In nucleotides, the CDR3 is TGTGCCAGCAGTTCACAGGAATGGTCACCCCTCCACTTT.

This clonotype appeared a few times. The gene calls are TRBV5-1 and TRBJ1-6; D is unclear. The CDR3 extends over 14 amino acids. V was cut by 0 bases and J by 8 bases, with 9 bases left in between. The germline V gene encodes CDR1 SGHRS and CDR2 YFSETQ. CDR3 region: CASSLGRRDSPLHF. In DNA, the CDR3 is TGCGCCAGCAGCTTGGGCAGAAGAGATTCACCCCTCCACTTT.